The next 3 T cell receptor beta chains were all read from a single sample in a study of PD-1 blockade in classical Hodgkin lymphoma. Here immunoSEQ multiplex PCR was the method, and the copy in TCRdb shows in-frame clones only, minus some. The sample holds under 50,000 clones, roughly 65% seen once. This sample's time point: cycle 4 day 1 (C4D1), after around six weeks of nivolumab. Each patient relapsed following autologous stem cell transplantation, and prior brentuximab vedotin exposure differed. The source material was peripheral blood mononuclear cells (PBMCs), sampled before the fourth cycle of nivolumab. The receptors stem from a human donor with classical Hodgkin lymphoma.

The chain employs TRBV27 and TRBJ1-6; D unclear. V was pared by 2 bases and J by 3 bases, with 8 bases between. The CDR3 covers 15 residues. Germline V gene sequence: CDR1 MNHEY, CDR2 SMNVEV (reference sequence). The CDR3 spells CASSLGLNYNSPLHF. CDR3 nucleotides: TGTGCCAGCAGTTTAGGCCTCAACTATAATTCACCCCTCCACTTT.

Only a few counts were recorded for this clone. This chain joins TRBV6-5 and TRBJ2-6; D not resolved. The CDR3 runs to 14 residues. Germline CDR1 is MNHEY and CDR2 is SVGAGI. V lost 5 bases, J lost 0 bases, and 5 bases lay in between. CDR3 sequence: CASSQTSGANVLTF. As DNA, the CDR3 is TGTGCCAGCAGTCAAACCTCTGGGGCCAACGTCCTGACTTTC.

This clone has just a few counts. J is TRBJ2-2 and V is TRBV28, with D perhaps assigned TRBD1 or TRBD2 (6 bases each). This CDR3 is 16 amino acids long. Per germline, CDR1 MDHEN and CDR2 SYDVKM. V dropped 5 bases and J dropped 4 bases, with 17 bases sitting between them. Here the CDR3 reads CASSLPQGGGTGELFF. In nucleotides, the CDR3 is TGTGCCAGCAGTCTCCCCCAAGGAGGGGGCACCGGGGAGCTGTTTTTT.